This T cell receptor (beta chain) was captured by sequencing in a study of OX40 agonist ivuxolimab in advanced cancers. As for the study in general: The dose of intravenous ivuxolimab that patients received every 2 weeks ranged from 0.01 to 10 mg/kg.

The CDR3 covers 15 residues. Unmatched junction bases numbered 7, after V lost 4 bases and J lost 5 bases. Germline CDR1 reads MGHRA; CDR2 reads YSYEKL. The assay was immunoSEQ multiplex PCR, and TCRdb's table has in-frame clones only and misses some. The repertoire holds about 72,000 clones, with approximately 86% as singletons. No patient had autoimmune disease or received systemic immunosuppression. This TCR was recovered from an adult with an advanced solid tumor such as melanoma, head and neck, liver or kidney cancer. The chain couples TRBV4-1 to TRBJ2-7, with TRBD1 identical over 11 bases. Sequenced material: CD4+ or CD8+ T cells sorted from blood, taken in a trial of the OX40 agonist ivuxolimab. The CDR3 sequence: CASSPGQGATDEQYF. The DNA for the CDR3 is TGCGCCAGCAGCCCAGGACAGGGGGCGACAGACGAGCAGTACTTC.